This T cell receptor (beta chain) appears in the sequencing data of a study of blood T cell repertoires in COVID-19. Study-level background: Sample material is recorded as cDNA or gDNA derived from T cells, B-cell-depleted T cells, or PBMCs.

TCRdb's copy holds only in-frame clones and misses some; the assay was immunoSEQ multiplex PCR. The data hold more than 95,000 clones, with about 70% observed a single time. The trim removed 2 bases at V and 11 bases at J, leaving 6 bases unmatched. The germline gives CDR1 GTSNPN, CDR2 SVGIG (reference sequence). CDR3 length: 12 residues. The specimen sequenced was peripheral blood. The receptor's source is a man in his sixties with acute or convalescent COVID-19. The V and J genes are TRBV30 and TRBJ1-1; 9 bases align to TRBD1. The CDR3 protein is CAWSKDRGYAFF. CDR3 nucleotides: TGTGCCTGGAGTAAAGACAGGGGGTATGCTTTCTTT.